A selection of T cell receptor beta chains follows, all from one sample in a study of blood T cell repertoires in COVID-19. Assay: immunoSEQ multiplex PCR; the TCRdb copy retains only in-frame clones and omits some. Of about 300,000 clones in the sample, roughly nine tenths are singletons; the top ten hold 1.5% to 2%. Sequenced sample: peripheral blood. The origin of the receptors is a woman under 40 with COVID-19, enrolled during active disease. Both conserved end residues are part of each CDR3. D genes are given only for firm matches. Size is stated for part of the rows, as once, few or many counts, or as a class when the clone is expanded.

. | . | TRBJ1-2 | TRBV4-1 | CASSQDPGLVSGYTF | TGCGCCAGCAGCCAAGATCCAGGGTTGGTTTCAGGCTACACCTTC
. | . | TRBJ2-3 | TRBV12-3/TRBV12-4 | CASSFAGDTQYF | TGTGCCAGCAGTTTCGCGGGAGATACGCAGTATTTT
. | . | TRBJ1-1 | TRBV6-5 | CASSYGQGFTEAFF | TGTGCCAGCAGTTACGGGCAGGGGTTCACTGAAGCTTTCTTT
TRBD1 | few | TRBJ1-5 | TRBV7-8 | CASSSDRADQPQHF | TGTGCCAGCAGCAGCGACAGGGCGGATCAGCCCCAGCATTTT
. | . | TRBJ1-2 | TRBV5-1 | CASSSYDSSGGYTF | TGCGCCAGCAGCTCCTACGATAGCTCTGGTGGCTACACCTTC
TRBD2 | . | TRBJ2-6 | TRBV15 | CATPGGSGANVLTF | TGTGCCACCCCGGGGGGCTCTGGGGCCAACGTCCTGACTTTC
. | . | TRBJ2-2 | TRBV2 | CASSATSVGELFF | TGTGCCAGCAGCGCGACTAGTGTCGGGGAGCTGTTTTTT
. | . | TRBJ1-6 | TRBV7-9 | CASSLGDGDLSPLHF | TGTGCCAGCAGCTTAGGTGACGGGGATCTTTCACCCCTCCACTTT
. | . | TRBJ2-7 | TRBV20-1 | CSASNNYYEQYF | TGCAGTGCTAGTAATAACTACTACGAGCAGTACTTC
. | . | TRBJ1-3 | TRBV18 | CASSPGLTSGNTIYF | TGTGCCAGCTCACCGGGGCTGACCTCTGGAAACACCATATATTTT
. | . | TRBJ1-1 | TRBV15 | CATSSAQGYTEAFF | TGTGCCACCAGCAGCGCTCAGGGGTACACTGAAGCTTTCTTT
TRBD1 | . | TRBJ2-2 | TRBV29-1 | CSAREDRGENTGELFF | TGCAGCGCTCGGGAGGACAGGGGCGAGAACACCGGGGAGCTGTTTTTT
. | few | TRBJ1-5 | TRBV6-5 | CASSTQGGYQPQHF | TGTGCCAGCAGCACACAGGGTGGTTATCAGCCCCAGCATTTT
TRBD1 | . | TRBJ2-2 | TRBV28 | CASSFAGTVNTGELFF | TGTGCCAGCAGTTTTGCAGGGACAGTGAACACCGGGGAGCTGTTTTTT
. | . | TRBJ1-1 | TRBV10-3 | CAIAEGNTEAFF | TGTGCCATCGCGGAGGGGAACACTGAAGCTTTCTTT
. | . | TRBJ2-2 | TRBV13 | CASSSLRIGELFF | TGTGCCAGCAGCTCCTTGAGGATTGGGGAGCTGTTTTTT
. | . | TRBJ2-3 | TRBV5-4 | CASSLYQTDTQYF | TGTGCCAGCAGCTTGTATCAGACAGATACGCAGTATTTT
. | . | TRBJ1-1 | TRBV7-9 | CASSLALNTEAFF | TGTGCCAGCAGCTTAGCGTTAAACACTGAAGCTTTCTTT
TRBD1 | . | TRBJ1-1 | TRBV2 | CASSDDRGKPMNTEAFF | TGTGCCAGCAGTGACGACAGGGGTAAACCCATGAACACTGAAGCTTTCTTT
. | . | TRBJ2-2 | TRBV14 | CASSPQWTGELFF | TGTGCCAGCAGCCCTCAGTGGACCGGGGAGCTGTTTTTT
TRBD2 | . | TRBJ2-2 | TRBV3-1/TRBV3-2 | CASSPSGNTGELFF | TGTGCCAGCAGCCCTAGCGGCAACACCGGGGAGCTGTTTTTT
. | . | TRBJ1-6 | TRBV11-1 | CASSLYSSYNSPLHF | TGTGCCAGCAGCTTATACAGCTCCTATAATTCACCCCTCCACTTT
TRBD1 | . | TRBJ2-1 | TRBV10-2 | CASSEIGGWDRAYNEQFF | TGCGCCAGCAGTGAGATAGGTGGGTGGGACAGAGCCTACAATGAGCAGTTCTTC
TRBD1 | . | TRBJ1-6 | TRBV30 | CAWSGGQPNSPLHF | TGTGCCTGGAGTGGGGGACAGCCTAATTCACCCCTCCACTTT
. | . | TRBJ1-1 | TRBV7-2 | CASSLATRYTEAFF | TGTGCCAGCAGCTTAGCGACCAGGTACACTGAAGCTTTCTTT
. | . | TRBJ2-5 | TRBV30 | CAWRNMGVGTQYF | TGTGCCTGGAGAAACATGGGCGTTGGGACCCAGTACTTC
TRBD1 | once | TRBJ1-2 | TRBV6-2/TRBV6-3 | CASSAPGQGNYGYTF | TGTGCCAGCAGTGCCCCGGGACAGGGGAACTATGGCTACACCTTC
TRBD1 | . | TRBJ2-2 | TRBV29-1 | CSVGTGWNTGELFF | TGCAGCGTGGGGACAGGCTGGAACACCGGGGAGCTGTTTTTT
. | . | TRBJ1-1 | TRBV7-8 | CASSPHRGVRAFF | TGTGCCAGCAGCCCCCATCGGGGGGTAAGAGCTTTCTTT
. | . | TRBJ2-2 | TRBV3-1/TRBV3-2 | CASSQESLFSGGKVGELFF | TGTGCCAGCAGCCAAGAATCACTATTTTCCGGTGGAAAGGTCGGGGAGCTGTTTTTT
. | . | TRBJ1-2 | TRBV5-1 | CASSGNQGHYGYTF | TGCGCCAGCAGCGGCAACCAGGGGCACTATGGCTACACCTTC
TRBD1 | once | TRBJ2-1 | TRBV4-1 | CASSRTGTGQFF | TGCGCCAGCAGCCGAACCGGGACAGGGCAGTTCTTC